The rows below give T cell receptor beta chains drawn from one sample of a study of blood T cell repertoires in COVID-19. Produced via immunoSEQ multiplex PCR; TCRdb's table is partial and in-frame only. This sample has about 230,000 clones, with about 90% found just once. Material for sequencing was PBMCs or T cells enriched from blood (not recorded which). The source is a woman younger than 45 who had been exposed to COVID-19. Both conserved end residues are part of each CDR3.

v_gene	CDR3aa
TRBV6-4	CASSDSQLRDWDYGYTF
TRBV28	CASSTGGGTMGNQPQHF
TRBV30	CAWSVRVQETQYF
TRBV7-9	CASSRSRTTNEKLFF
TRBV6-6	CASSLDPRVRYGYTF
TRBV29-1	CSVEVAGRGETQYF
TRBV9	CASSPGDNFEAFF
TRBV30	CAWSVGTVSGNTIYF
TRBV20-1	CSASKGNSGNTIYF
TRBV13	CASSLLGGTGNEQFF
TRBV7-9	CASSFFRQETQYF
TRBV12-3/TRBV12-4	CASSPSGELFF
TRBV20-1	CSAQGEDSAFF
TRBV28	CASSTGGRETQYF
TRBV3-1/TRBV3-2	CASSQTGGGLASYEQYF
TRBV11-2	CASSLPLGPQETQYF
TRBV5-1	CASSLSGGSYNEQFF
TRBV5-1	CASSLLAGGPDTQYF
TRBV6-6	CASSPIGTTSGRADTQYF
TRBV7-9	CASSPWTEEQYF
TRBV12-3/TRBV12-4	CASRRDRLYEQYF
TRBV5-1	CASSPGQGRETQYF
TRBV5-1	CASSLELAGVVGRNEQFF
TRBV5-4	CASSPPSGNTIYF
TRBV10-2	CASSEWGTGNEQFF
TRBV11-2	CASSRTGSGTSGRYEQYF
TRBV5-1	CASTQQGKEDEKLFF
TRBV20-1	CSAREGGPQHF
TRBV18	CASSLDLYGYTF
TRBV7-9	CASSLVRWEETVEQFF
TRBV6-4	CASRTGDSPLHF
TRBV15	CATSREAGVVYNEQFF
TRBV2	CASTLRGATKKNIQYF
TRBV9	CASSVDGNTEAFF
TRBV3-1/TRBV3-2	CASSPGLADEQFF
TRBV6-5	CASSSRDFQDTQYF
TRBV3-1/TRBV3-2	CASSQEGERGGGELFF
TRBV2	CASAIGGAGNTIYF
TRBV28	CASSFDRPQGRGQPQHF
TRBV6-5	CASSYEAGVGTDTQYF
TRBV30	CAWSGGTGDTEAFF
TRBV11-2	CASSLDRGLGTEAFF
TRBV10-2	CASSDSVLVQETQYF
TRBV6-5	CASSSLISGEQFF
TRBV5-1	CASSLAPNTEAFF